This TCR beta chain came from a study of blood T cell repertoires in COVID-19. The CDR3 consists of 14 residues. V was shortened by 2 bases and J by 0 bases, with 7 bases between the two germline ends. Per the germline V gene, CDR1 is KGHSH and CDR2 is LQKENI. Clones were sequenced by immunoSEQ multiplex PCR, and TCRdb holds only the in-frame ones, with some missing. There are fewer than 150,000 clones in the sample; roughly 85% occur only once, and under 3% lies in the top ten. The chain links TRBV18 to TRBJ1-2; no clear D. This clonotype was obtained from a man in his fifties with acute or convalescent COVID-19. The sequenced material came from peripheral blood. The CDR3 nucleotides are TGTGCCAGCTCACCAGGAGGGCCTAACTATGGCTACACCTTC. Its translation is CASSPGGPNYGYTF.